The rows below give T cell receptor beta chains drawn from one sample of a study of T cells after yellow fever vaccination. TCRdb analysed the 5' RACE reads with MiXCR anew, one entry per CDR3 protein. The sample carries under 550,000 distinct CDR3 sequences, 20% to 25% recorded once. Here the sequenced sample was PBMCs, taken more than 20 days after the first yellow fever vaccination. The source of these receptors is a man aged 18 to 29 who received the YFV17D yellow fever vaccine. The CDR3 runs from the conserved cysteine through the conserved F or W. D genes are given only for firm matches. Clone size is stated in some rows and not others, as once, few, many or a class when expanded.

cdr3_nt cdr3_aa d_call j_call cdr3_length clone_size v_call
TGTGCCACCTCCCACTGGAACACCGGGGAGCTGTTTTTT CATSHWNTGELFF . TRBJ2-2 13 . TRBV27
TGTGCCAGCAGCCGAGACAGGAAGGAGTATAGCAATCAGCCCCAGCATTTT CASSRDRKEYSNQPQHF . TRBJ1-5 17 . TRBV14
TGTGCCAGCAGTACCGGGACTATCACCGGGGAGCTGTTTTTT CASSTGTITGELFF TRBD2 TRBJ2-2 14 . TRBV6-1
TGCGCCAGCAGCACTCGAATGGGACAGGGAGCCGGGGAGCTGTTTTTT CASSTRMGQGAGELFF TRBD1 TRBJ2-2 16 . TRBV5-1
TGTGCCAGCAGTTTGAGGGATAGGGGCTACACCTTC CASSLRDRGYTF . TRBJ1-2 12 . TRBV28
TGTGCCAGCAGTCGTCCGGGGGGAACCACAGATACGCAGTATTTT CASSRPGGTTDTQYF TRBD2 TRBJ2-3 15 . TRBV5-8
TGTGCCAGCAGCTTTAGGGTAGCGGATACGCAGTATTTT CASSFRVADTQYF . TRBJ2-3 13 . TRBV11-3
TGTGCCAGCAGCCGCATTACGGATGAGCAGTTCTTC CASSRITDEQFF . TRBJ2-1 12 . TRBV7-8
TGCGCCAGCAGCCAAAGACAGTTTAATGAAAAACTGTTTTTT CASSQRQFNEKLFF . TRBJ1-4 14 . TRBV4-1
TGTGCCAGCAGTTTCTCGGGGGACTATGGCTACACCTTC CASSFSGDYGYTF . TRBJ1-2 13 few TRBV12-3/TRBV12-4
TGTGCCACCTCCGACAGGGGCGCAGATACGCAGTATTTT CATSDRGADTQYF TRBD1 TRBJ2-3 13 . TRBV10-3
TGTGCCAGCAGCTTAGGGGTTAACTATGGCTACACCTTC CASSLGVNYGYTF . TRBJ1-2 13 many TRBV27
TGTGCCAGCACCATGCGACAGGGGAGCTCCTACAATGAGCAGTTCTTC CASTMRQGSSYNEQFF TRBD1 TRBJ2-1 16 . TRBV6-2/TRBV6-3
TGTGCCAGCAGCTTCGGACCTTTAGAGACCCAGTACTTC CASSFGPLETQYF . TRBJ2-5 13 . TRBV5-4
TGTGCCAGCAGTTCCGAGACAGGGGGGAACACTGAAGCTTTCTTT CASSSETGGNTEAFF TRBD1 TRBJ1-1 15 . TRBV28
TGTGCCAGCAGATACACCGCTGATGCCGGGGAGCTGTTTTTT CASRYTADAGELFF . TRBJ2-2 14 many TRBV7-2
TGTGCCAGCAGGGGACTGGCGAGCACATACAATGAGCAGTTCTTC CASRGLASTYNEQFF . TRBJ2-1 15 . TRBV6-1